One and the same sample provided the 15 T cell receptor beta chains below, sequenced in a study of T cells in Graves' hyperthyroidism and ophthalmopathy. There were TCR beta CDR3 regions amplified from RNA transcripts. The HTBI primer set served for first-round RT-PCR of the TCR CDR3. TCRdb re-called the multiplex PCR reads with MiXCR, one entry per CDR3 protein. The sample yields approximately 590,000 distinct CDR3 sequences, 15% to 19% seen once. The sequenced sample consisted of blood. The origin of the receptors is a woman aged 25 to 39 with Graves' hyperthyroidism.

The chain carries TRBV9 and TRBJ1-6; maybe TRBD1 (5 bases). CDR1 SGDLS and CDR2 YYNGEE come from the germline V gene. Trimming took off 0 bases at V and 7 bases at J, with 8 bases between the two ends. CDR3 length equals 14 residues. Written as DNA, the CDR3 is TGTGCCAGCAGCGTAGGATGGGGGAATTCACCCCTCCACTTT. As protein: CASSVGWGNSPLHF.

This clonotype was counted many times. The V call is TRBV6-1, the J call TRBJ2-1; D unresolved. From germline, CDR1 is MNHNS and CDR2 SASEGT. The V end lost 5 bases, the J end lost 5 bases, and 10 bases lay between the germline ends. This CDR3 comprises 13 residues. CDR3 nucleotides: TGTGCCAGCAGTCGACGGGCGAACAATGAGCAGTTCTTC. Translating it yields CASSRRANNEQFF.

This clonotype occurred many times. V usage is TRBV2 and J usage is TRBJ2-3, with unresolved D. This CDR3 is 12 amino acids long. The ends were cut back, 2 bases at V and 8 bases at J, with 8 bases in the middle. Per germline, CDR1 SNHLY and CDR2 FYNNEI. DNA for the CDR3: TGTGCCAGCAGTGAACCCCCAGTTACGCAGTATTTT. This codes for CASSEPPVTQYF.

There are many counts of this clonotype. The genes are TRBV27 and TRBJ2-7, with D perhaps assigned TRBD1 or TRBD2 (6 bases each). Germline CDR1 is MNHEY and CDR2 is SMNVEV (reference sequence). The CDR3 runs to 13 residues. The V gene lost 5 bases and the J gene lost 6 bases, with 14 bases spanning the gap. The CDR3 sequence is CASSQGRLREQYF. CDR3 coding DNA: TGTGCCAGCAGTCAGGGGAGGCTTCGCGAGCAGTACTTC.

The chain recombines TRBV11-2 with TRBJ1-2, with TRBD1 identical over 7 bases. The germline gives CDR1 SGHAT, CDR2 FQNNGV. With 2 bases clipped from V and 8 bases from J, the junction kept 8 bases outside the gene matches. This CDR3 comprises 14 residues. Here the CDR3 DNA reads TGTGCCAGCAGCTTATCTCTCGACAGGGACGGCTACACCTTC. Translation: CASSLSLDRDGYTF.

This clonotype showed up many times. The rearrangement links TRBV18 to TRBJ2-7, with a possible D match to TRBD2 (6 bases). From germline, CDR1 is KGHSH and CDR2 LQKENI. The length of the CDR3 is 13 residues. V was shortened by 8 bases and J by 0 bases, with 11 bases between the two germline ends. This chain's CDR3 is CASSRDSSYEQYF. The CDR3 region has the DNA TGTGCCAGCAGCCGGGACTCCTCCTACGAGCAGTACTTC.

This clonotype was observed at least ten times. The V and J genes are TRBV4-1 and TRBJ1-1, with D possibly TRBD1 on 5 matching bases. CDR3 length: 15 residues. Germline assignment: CDR1 MGHRA and CDR2 YSYEKL. V lost 0 bases to trimming and J lost 4 bases, with 12 bases between them. CDR3 sequence: CASSQEGVGGTEAFF. In nucleotides, the CDR3 is TGCGCCAGCAGCCAAGAGGGGGTAGGAGGCACTGAAGCTTTCTTT.

There are many counts of this clonotype. The rearrangement joins TRBV6-6 to TRBJ1-1; 7 bases are shared with TRBD1. This CDR3 comprises 16 residues. Germline V lookup: CDR1 MNHNY, CDR2 SVGAGI (reference sequence). V shed 2 bases, J shed 1 base, and the junction held 7 bases outside the gene matches. CDR3 sequence (DNA): TGTGCCAGCAGTTACGCAGGGGGGTTAAGGAACACTGAAGCTTTCTTT. It yields the protein CASSYAGGLRNTEAFF.

Only a few counts were recorded for this clonotype. The chain has TRBV4-2 and TRBJ2-1, with TRBD1 matching over 7 bases. The CDR3 totals 15 residues. Germline V gives CDR1 LGHNA, CDR2 YNFKEQ. The V and J ends lost 4 bases and 3 bases, in that order; junction bases with no gene match: 6. CDR3 residues: CASSPGTARYNEQFF. CDR3 in DNA: TGTGCCAGCAGCCCCGGGACAGCACGCTACAATGAGCAGTTCTTC.

This clonotype was counted a few times. This rearrangement joins TRBV6-2 or TRBV6-3 to TRBJ2-3; no reliable D call. V gave up 2 bases and J gave up 6 bases, with 3 bases separating them. The V gene's germline CDR1 is MNHEY and CDR2 SVGEGT. The CDR3 is made up of 11 amino acids. The CDR3 nucleotides are TGTGCCAGCAGTTACGTGGATACGCAGTATTTT. Its translation is CASSYVDTQYF.

The chain employs TRBV29-1 and TRBJ1-1, with D tentatively TRBD1 (6 bases). Trimming removed 6 bases at V and 5 bases at J, with 13 bases between. CDR3 size: 12 residues. Looked up from germline, CDR1 is SQVTM and CDR2 is ANQGSEA. CDR3 amino acids: CSVAQGETEAFF. The CDR3, as DNA: TGCAGCGTCGCACAGGGTGAGACTGAAGCTTTCTTT.

This clonotype was observed at least ten times. The chain is built from TRBV28 and TRBJ1-2; no definite D call. CDR1 and CDR2 (germline): MDHEN, SYDVKM. The CDR3 runs to 16 residues. V dropped 1 base and J dropped 0 bases, with 12 bases sitting between them. The CDR3 reads CASSLFGSRSNYGYTF. The CDR3 bases are TGTGCCAGCAGTTTATTTGGCAGCCGGTCTAACTATGGCTACACCTTC.

In this sample, this clonotype turned up a few times. This chain uses TRBV10-3 with TRBJ2-5; D is unclear. The CDR3 totals 13 residues. The germline V gene encodes CDR1 ENHRY and CDR2 SYGVKD. With 5 bases removed from V and 2 bases from J, the gap between germline ends came to 9 bases. CDR3 sequence: CAISTREQETQYF. CDR3 in DNA: TGTGCCATCAGTACCAGAGAACAAGAGACCCAGTACTTC.

On this clonotype itself: A much larger clone differs by one base, so this may be a read error. This sequence joins TRBV20-1 and TRBJ2-7; D possibly uses TRBD1 or TRBD2 (5 bases each). Trimming stripped 5 bases from V and 6 bases from J, with 17 bases between. Germline lookup yields CDR1 DFQATT and CDR2 SNEGSKA (reference sequence). The CDR3 covers 13 residues. CDR3 sequence: CSAETIGTSEQYF. The CDR3 nucleotides read TGCAGTGCTGAGACTATCGGGACCAGCGAGCAGTACTTC.

The chain links TRBV19 to TRBJ1-5; maybe TRBD1 (5 bases). V shed 4 bases and J shed 4 bases, with 8 bases lying between them. The germline CDR1 and CDR2 sequences are LNHDA and SQIVND (reference sequence). This CDR3 is 13 amino acids long. The CDR3 DNA reads as TGTGCCAGTAGTAAGCAGGGTAATCAGCCCCAGCATTTT. Protein product: CASSKQGNQPQHF.